Reported below is one T cell receptor (beta chain). The antigen is unknown. CDR3 length: 14 amino acids. The V segment lost 5 bases and the J segment 7 bases; nucleotides outside the gene matches: 10. The V gene's germline CDR1 is PRHDT and CDR2 FYEKMQ (reference sequence). No neoadjuvant therapy was given to the selected pancreatic ductal adenocarcinoma patients before their surgery. Profiling relied on immunoSEQ multiplex PCR, and the TCRdb table lists in-frame clones only, not all of them. The table has roughly 17,000 clones, about 90% seen once. The data are from a study of T cells in pancreatic ductal adenocarcinoma. Study results and caveats: Mean clonality was approximately 0.11 in tumors and about 0.069 in blood, not significantly different.

The sequence was obtained from a human donor with pancreatic ductal adenocarcinoma. Sequenced sample: PBMCs. The V gene is TRBV13, the J gene TRBJ1-2; 7 bases line up with TRBD1. CDR3 sequence: CASSPPEGAGGYTF. CDR3 nucleotide sequence: TGTGCCAGCAGCCCGCCCGAGGGGGCGGGTGGCTACACCTTC.